This TCR beta chain derives from a study of cytomegalovirus exposure and HLA in healthy donors. Regarding the study as a whole: Sequencing depth roughly uniform across donors was assumed in presence/absence analyses. Reports indicate that TCR beta sequences accurately predicted the HLA-A and HLA-B alleles of most subjects.

This clone was observed a few times. Its antigen is not identified. Amplification used 60 Vbeta primers and 13 Jbeta primers. Original methodology: Per a later analysis, the number of unique TCR beta chains was some 75 million, of which 9 million to 14 million were shared. Profiling relied on immunoSEQ multiplex PCR, and the TCRdb table lists in-frame clones only, not all of them. That table is the source of V, J and clone size, and D and trimming were worked out from the DNA. This table holds 150,000 to 200,000 clones, roughly 73% found once. Trimming took 0 bases from V and 9 from J, leaving 12 bases between them. This CDR3 has 15 residues. Germline V lookup: CDR1 WSHSY, CDR2 SAAADI.

This receptor was obtained from a woman aged 25-40 years in good health and CMV-seronegative. The sample comprised PBMCs. The genes are TRBV10-2 and TRBJ1-6; D is undetermined. The CDR3 region is CASSESGDIRSPLHF. As DNA, the CDR3 is TGCGCCAGCAGTGAGTCGGGAGACATTCGTTCACCCCTCCACTTT.